These 19 T cell receptor beta chains came from one sample sequenced in a study of blood T cell repertoires in COVID-19. Clones were read by immunoSEQ multiplex PCR, and TCRdb kept only the in-frame ones, dropping some. The sample yields 140,000 to 150,000 clones, about four fifths seen once. Sequencing was done on a sample of peripheral blood. These TCRs come from a human donor with acute or convalescent COVID-19. The donor label of this sample is uncertain.

The chain links TRBV10-1 to TRBJ1-3; 7 positions agree with TRBD1. With 3 bases clipped from V and 0 bases from J, the junction kept 5 bases outside the gene matches. Germline V gives CDR1 WNHNN, CDR2 SYGVQD (reference sequence). The CDR3 spans 16 residues. The CDR3 region is CASSDEGATSGNTIYF. CDR3 nucleotides: TGCGCCAGCAGTGATGAGGGGGCCACCTCTGGAAACACCATATATTTT.

This clone has only one observation. The chain recombines TRBV7-9 with TRBJ2-2; 8 nucleotides line up with TRBD1. The CDR3 length is 16 residues. J gave up 6 bases and V 0 bases, and 6 bases lay outside the gene matches. Germline V gene data show CDR1 as SEHNR and CDR2 as FQNEAQ (reference sequence). The CDR3 bases are TGTGCCAGCAGCTTAGCGCACGGACAGGGCTCCGGGGAGCTGTTTTTT. Its translation is CASSLAHGQGSGELFF.

The chain joins TRBV10-3 to TRBJ1-2; D may be TRBD1 (6 bases). Germline values: CDR1 ENHRY, CDR2 SYGVKD. The CDR3 has 15 amino acids. Between the trimmed V and J ends, which lost 11 bases and 7 bases, there was a span of 26 bases. For the CDR3, the DNA is TGTGCCTGCTATGGGGACACGGGCGGGTCTCGTGGCTACACCTTC. Translated: CACYGDTGGSRGYTF.

This chain uses TRBV10-3 with TRBJ1-3, with 10 nucleotides matching TRBD1. The trim removed 2 bases at V and 8 bases at J, leaving 6 bases unmatched. The V gene's germline CDR1 is ENHRY and CDR2 SYGVKD. The CDR3 consists of 15 residues. CDR3 residues: CAISEMDRGRHTIYF. In DNA, the CDR3 is TGTGCCATCAGTGAGATGGACAGGGGGAGGCACACCATATATTTT.

V and J are TRBV15 and TRBJ1-6, with D unclear. Trimming cost V 1 base and J 9 bases, with 13 bases left between them. The CDR3 is 15 residues long. CDR1 is LNHNV, CDR2 YYDKDF, per germline (reference sequence). CDR3 protein: CATSRGETPTSPLHF. In DNA form, the CDR3 reads TGTGCCACCAGCAGAGGGGAGACGCCGACTTCACCCCTCCACTTT.

The rearrangement links TRBV2 to TRBJ1-5; a possible D gene is TRBD1 (5 bases). The CDR3 length is 13 residues. Germline V gene lookup returns CDR1 SNHLY and CDR2 FYNNEI. The V end lost 8 bases, the J end lost 2 bases, and 10 bases lay between the germline ends. The CDR3 is CASCVGGNQPQHF. CDR3 DNA: TGTGCCAGCTGCGTAGGGGGCAATCAGCCCCAGCATTTT.

The chain combines TRBV6-2 or TRBV6-3 with TRBJ2-2; D perhaps matches TRBD1 (5 bases). Trimming removed 7 bases from V and 4 bases from J, with 10 bases in between. Looked up from germline, CDR1 is MNHEY and CDR2 is SVGEGT. CDR3 length: 13 residues. CDR3: CASNPQGTGELFF. CDR3 nucleotide sequence: TGTGCCAGCAACCCCCAGGGCACCGGGGAGCTGTTTTTT.

The chain couples TRBV3-1 (or the pseudogene TRBV3-2) to TRBJ1-4, with a possible D match to TRBD1 (6 bases). Trimming pared 1 base from V and 2 bases from J, leaving 14 bases between. Germline CDR1 is LGHDT and CDR2 is YNNKEL (reference sequence). This CDR3 comprises 17 residues. The CDR3 reads CASSQATRGRTNEKLFF. The CDR3 DNA reads as TGTGCCAGCAGCCAAGCGACCAGGGGACGCACTAATGAAAAACTGTTTTTT.

The J gene is TRBJ2-3, the V gene TRBV3-1 (or the pseudogene TRBV3-2); 9 bases align to TRBD1. J lost 7 bases, V lost 5 bases, and 7 bases had no gene match. Germline V lookup: CDR1 LGHDT, CDR2 YNNKEL (reference sequence). The CDR3 totals 14 residues. The CDR3 region is CASSAGTGKNTQYF. Here the CDR3 DNA reads TGTGCCAGCAGCGCTGGGACAGGGAAGAATACGCAGTATTTT.

The chain has TRBV18 and TRBJ1-6; no clear D. Trimming removed 2 bases from V and 9 bases from J, with 8 bases in between. Looked up from germline, CDR1 is KGHSH and CDR2 is LQKENI. The CDR3 length is 13 residues. The CDR3 coding sequence is TGTGCCAGCTCACCAGATAGCCGTTCACCCCTCCACTTT. Protein: CASSPDSRSPLHF.

The chain joins TRBV12-3 or TRBV12-4 to TRBJ2-7, with a tentative D call TRBD2 (5 bases). The germline V and J ends were trimmed by 6 bases and 2 bases, with 11 bases remaining between them. CDR3 length: 13 residues. Here the CDR3 reads CASSLNGAYEQYV. The CDR3, as DNA: TGTGCCAGCAGCCTGAACGGGGCCTACGAGCAGTACGTC.

The gene calls are TRBV3-1 (or the pseudogene TRBV3-2) and TRBJ1-4; no clear D gene. CDR1 and CDR2 from the germline V gene are LGHDT and YNNKEL (reference sequence). V was clipped by 6 bases and J by 7 bases, with 6 bases between them. The CDR3 has 11 residues. The CDR3 spells CASRRGEKLFF. The CDR3 DNA reads TGTGCCAGCAGACGCGGTGAAAAACTGTTTTTT.

V usage is TRBV29-1 and J usage is TRBJ1-3, with 8 bases identical to TRBD1. The CDR3 contains 13 residues. Germline-derived CDR1 and CDR2 are SQVTM and ANQGSEA. The V gene end was trimmed by 5 bases and the J gene end by 4 bases; junction bases not matched to a gene: 4. CDR3 nucleotides: TGCAGCGTTTCGGACAGGGAAGGAAACACCATATATTTT. Its protein product is CSVSDREGNTIYF.

V gene TRBV7-2 combines with J gene TRBJ2-2, with 8 positions matching TRBD2. V lost 8 bases, J lost 0 bases, and 2 bases stayed unmatched. Germline CDR1 reads SGHTA; CDR2 reads FQGNSA. This CDR3 region has 14 residues. DNA of the CDR3: TGTGCCAGCCAACTAGCGGCGAACACCGGGGAGCTGTTTTTT. Its translation: CASQLAANTGELFF.

The chain employs TRBV6-5 and TRBJ2-6, with a weak D call TRBD2 (6 bases). The CDR3 is made up of 13 amino acids. Germline CDR1 is MNHEY and CDR2 is SVGAGI. Trimming stripped 11 bases from V and 0 bases from J, with 8 bases between. CDR3 loop: CASGDSGANVLTF. The CDR3 DNA reads TGTGCCTCGGGGGACTCTGGGGCCAACGTCCTGACTTTC.

The chain uses TRBV29-1 and TRBJ1-1; tentative D call: TRBD1 (5 bases). Per the germline V gene, CDR1 is SQVTM and CDR2 is ANQGSEA. The CDR3 extends over 13 amino acids. Trimming left V 5 bases short and J 1 base short, with 11 bases between. The CDR3: CSVYDSTNTEAFF. DNA of the CDR3: TGCAGCGTTTATGACAGCACGAACACTGAAGCTTTCTTT. The complete variable domain, with remaining parts taken from reference TRBV29-1 and TRBJ1-1, reads SAVISQKPSRDICQRGTSLTIQCQVDSQVTMMFWYRQQPGQSLTLIATANQGSEATYESGFVIDKFPISRPNLTFSTLTVSNMSPEDSSIYLCSVYDSTNTEAFFGQGTRLTVV.

In DNA form, the CDR3 reads TGTGCCAGCTCACCAGATCGAGCCAATGAGCAGTTCTTC. Protein sequence: CASSPDRANEQFF. The chain combines TRBV18 with TRBJ2-1; D is undetermined. Germline V gene data show CDR1 as KGHSH and CDR2 as LQKENI. The CDR3 sequence is 13 residues long. With 2 bases removed from V and 6 bases from J, the gap between germline ends came to 8 bases.

The chain employs TRBV14 and TRBJ1-3; D perhaps matches TRBD1 (6 bases). The germline V and J ends were trimmed by 3 bases and 5 bases, with 14 bases remaining between them. Looked up from germline, CDR1 is SGHDN and CDR2 is FVKESK. This CDR3 spans 15 amino acids. The CDR3 loop is CASSHWDTARNTIYF. The CDR3 DNA is TGTGCCAGCAGCCATTGGGACACCGCTAGAAACACCATATATTTT.

This clone was counted between two and nine times. The chain combines TRBV2 with TRBJ2-1; D is perhaps TRBD2 (5 bases). Trimming took off 0 bases at V and 7 bases at J, with 7 bases between the two ends. This CDR3 has 13 residues. The V gene's germline CDR1 is SNHLY and CDR2 FYNNEI. The CDR3 sequence: CASSEAGSNEQFF. DNA for the CDR3: TGTGCCAGCAGTGAAGCGGGGAGTAATGAGCAGTTCTTC. The full variable domain, in which reference TRBV2 and TRBJ2-1 provide the parts outside the CDR3, is EPEVTQTPSHQVTQMGQEVILRCVPISNHLYFYWYRQILGQKVEFLVSFYNNEISEKSEIFDDQFSVERPDGSNFTLKIRSTKLEDSAMYFCASSEAGSNEQFFGPGTRLTVL.